The 14 T cell receptor beta chains in this list originate from one sample, sequenced in a study of blood T cell repertoires in COVID-19 (TCRdb year 2020). Receptor amplification or capture employed the immunoSEQ multiplex PCR assay. TCRdb carries this immuneACCESS record with in-frame sequences only. Its versions omit some clonotypes, under half of them owing to an unresolved V gene in the studies checked, with the rest unexplained. The sample table holds about 110,000 clones, of which 70% to 85% were seen once. The ten largest clones capture 7% to 9% of the sample. The sample consisted of peripheral blood. The receptors here all came from a woman over 75 with active or convalescent COVID-19.

The chain couples TRBV29-1 to TRBJ2-2, with 8 nucleotides matching TRBD2. The CDR3 loop spans 17 amino acids. V dropped 4 bases and J dropped 1; count of bases not matched to a gene: 11. CDR1 is SQVTM and CDR2 is ANQGSEA in the germline V gene. CDR3 in DNA: TGCAGCGTTGTTAAGGCGGGAGGACCGTGGAACACCGGGGAGCTGTTTTTT. Residues: CSVVKAGGPWNTGELFF.

This clone was picked up a small number of times. The CDR3 bases are TGCAGTGCTAGTATTGGGGGGATTCGTGGCTACACCTTC. It is translated as CSASIGGIRGYTF. V and J are TRBV20-1 and TRBJ1-2, with a weak D call TRBD1 (5 bases). The CDR3 has 13 amino acids. Trimming removed 3 bases at V and 7 bases at J, with 15 bases between. CDR1 is DFQATT and CDR2 is SNEGSKA in the germline V gene (reference sequence).

The CDR3 sequence is CASRIGGSGRAISYNEQFF. CDR3 DNA: TGTGCCAGCAGGATTGGAGGTAGCGGGAGGGCCATCTCCTACAATGAGCAGTTCTTC. The chain uses TRBV5-4 and TRBJ2-1; 11 positions agree with TRBD2. The germline gives CDR1 SGHNT, CDR2 YYREEE (reference sequence). The CDR3 spans 19 residues. V trimming: 5 bases; J trimming: 0 bases; junction bases outside the gene matches: 13.

The chain is built from TRBV2 and TRBJ2-1; TRBD2 is a possible D gene (5 bases). The CDR3 is 15 amino acids. Trimming left V 4 bases short and J 5 bases short, with 15 bases between. The germline V gene has CDR1 SNHLY and CDR2 FYNNEI. The DNA of the CDR3 is TGTGCCAGCAGTGGCCGGCTAGCTGTAAACAATGAGCAGTTCTTC. Translating it yields CASSGRLAVNNEQFF.

The CDR3 DNA reads as TGCGCCAGCAGCCAAGATATGACTAGCGGCACAGATACGCAGTATTTT. It codes for CASSQDMTSGTDTQYF. This sequence joins TRBV4-1 and TRBJ2-3, with 8 bases fitting TRBD2. The CDR3 has 16 residues. The germline gives CDR1 MGHRA, CDR2 YSYEKL. J was trimmed by 1 base and V by 0 bases; bases with no gene match: 3.

This clone was seen more than once but under ten times. The CDR3, as DNA: TGCGCCAGCAGTGAGAGTGAGGTCTATGGCTACACCTTC. This encodes CASSESEVYGYTF. The chain uses TRBV10-1 and TRBJ1-2; D gene ambiguous. The V gene lost 2 bases and the J gene lost 4 bases, with 8 bases spanning the gap. Germline values: CDR1 WNHNN, CDR2 SYGVQD (reference sequence). This CDR3 contains 13 residues.

The chain is built from TRBV28 and TRBJ2-7; possible D gene TRBD1, 5 bases. Trimming stripped 2 bases from V and 0 bases from J, with 11 bases between. The CDR3 length is 15 residues. The V gene's germline CDR1 is MDHEN and CDR2 SYDVKM. CDR3 nucleotides: TGTGCCAGCAGTTTAACGACAGCGTACTCCTACGAGCAGTACTTC. Translated, it gives CASSLTTAYSYEQYF.

The chain recombines TRBV10-3 with TRBJ2-2, with 16 bases identical to TRBD2. The germline V gene encodes CDR1 ENHRY and CDR2 SYGVKD. The CDR3 extends over 18 amino acids. V lost 6 bases to trimming and J lost 4 bases; unmatched junction nucleotides: 8. The CDR3 reads CAISRGTSGRVGTGELFF. The CDR3 region has the DNA TGTGCCATCAGCCGCGGGACTAGCGGGAGGGTCGGCACCGGGGAGCTGTTTTTT.

The chain combines TRBV4-2 with TRBJ2-1; D is unresolved. The CDR3 covers 16 residues. V dropped 0 bases and J dropped 2 bases, with 11 bases sitting between them. The germline V gene encodes CDR1 LGHNA and CDR2 YNFKEQ. The CDR3 spells CASSQDGSGAYNEQFF. The CDR3 DNA sequence: TGTGCCAGCAGCCAAGATGGGTCCGGAGCCTACAATGAGCAGTTCTTC.

In its sample, this clone was seen once. The rearrangement joins TRBV6-5 to TRBJ2-5, with a possible D match to TRBD2 (5 bases). V was pared by 5 bases and J by 7 bases, with 11 bases between. The V gene's germline CDR1 is MNHEY and CDR2 SVGAGI. The CDR3 spans 12 residues. The DNA of the CDR3 is TGTGCCAGCAGTCCCACTAGGGTGACCCAGTACTTC. Protein product: CASSPTRVTQYF.

The CDR3 sequence: CASSSGQGINQPQHF. The CDR3 DNA sequence: TGTGCCAGCAGCTCGGGACAGGGGATTAATCAGCCCCAGCATTTT. J is TRBJ1-5 and V is TRBV11-2; TRBD1 matches at 10 bases. Germline V gene data show CDR1 as SGHAT and CDR2 as FQNNGV. Losses at the gene ends were 4 bases for V and 4 bases for J; bases not matched to a gene: 4. The CDR3 is made up of 15 amino acids.

The gene calls are TRBV30 and TRBJ2-2, with a tentative D call TRBD1 (5 bases). V lost 2 bases and J 4 bases, leaving 8 bases between the germline ends. The CDR3 is 13 residues long. CDR1 and CDR2 (germline): GTSNPN, SVGIG (reference sequence). CDR3 sequence reads: CAWSMTVTGELFF. For the CDR3, the DNA is TGTGCCTGGAGTATGACAGTCACCGGGGAGCTGTTTTTT.

This sequence joins TRBV5-1 and TRBJ2-1, with 9 bases identical to TRBD2. Germline trimming cut 3 bases from V and 4 bases from J; bases unmatched to any gene: 8. From germline, CDR1 is SGHRS and CDR2 YFSETQ. The CDR3 length is 16 residues. CDR3 sequence reads: CASSWGSGRGYNEQFF. CDR3 DNA sequence: TGCGCCAGCAGCTGGGGTAGCGGGAGAGGATACAATGAGCAGTTCTTC.

This clone was found once. The chain links TRBV7-3 to TRBJ2-3; D is possibly TRBD1 (6 bases). The germline V and J ends were trimmed by 5 bases and 2 bases, with 11 bases remaining between them. The CDR3 consists of 14 residues. Germline assignment: CDR1 SGHTA and CDR2 FQGTGA. The CDR3 sequence is CASSRGQYTDTQYF. As DNA, the CDR3 is TGTGCCAGCAGCCGGGGACAATACACAGATACGCAGTATTTT.